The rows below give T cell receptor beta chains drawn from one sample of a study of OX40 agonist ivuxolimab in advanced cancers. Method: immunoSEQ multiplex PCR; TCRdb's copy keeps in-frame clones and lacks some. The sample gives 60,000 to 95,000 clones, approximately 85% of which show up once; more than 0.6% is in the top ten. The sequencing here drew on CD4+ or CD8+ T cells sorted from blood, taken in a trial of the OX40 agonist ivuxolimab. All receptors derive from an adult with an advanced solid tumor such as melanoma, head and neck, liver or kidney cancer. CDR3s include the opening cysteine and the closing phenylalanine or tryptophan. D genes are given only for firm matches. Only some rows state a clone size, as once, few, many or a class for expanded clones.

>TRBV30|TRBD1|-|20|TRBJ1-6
CAWSVLRTGALRPYNSPLHF
TGTGCCTGGAGTGTACTTCGGACAGGCGCTCTTCGCCCCTATAATTCACCCCTCCACTTT
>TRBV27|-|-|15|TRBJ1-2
CAINPIEPRYYGYTF
TGTGCCATCAACCCGATCGAGCCCCGGTACTATGGCTACACCTTC
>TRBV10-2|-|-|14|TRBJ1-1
CASSLGAANTEAFF
TGCGCCAGCAGCTTAGGCGCGGCGAACACTGAAGCTTTCTTT
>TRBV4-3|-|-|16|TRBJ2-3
CASSQGVGSVTDTQYF
TGCGCCAGCAGCCAAGGGGTAGGGTCGGTCACAGATACGCAGTATTTT
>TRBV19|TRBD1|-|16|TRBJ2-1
CASSISRDRVYNEQFF
TGTGCCAGTAGTATATCTCGGGACAGGGTCTACAATGAGCAGTTCTTC
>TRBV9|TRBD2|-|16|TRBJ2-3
CASSTREAGGHYTQYF
TGTGCCAGCAGCACCCGGGAGGCGGGGGGGCATTATACGCAGTATTTT
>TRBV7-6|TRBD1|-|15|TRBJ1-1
CASSPRTGGATEAFF
TGTGCCAGCAGCCCCCGGACAGGGGGTGCGACTGAAGCTTTCTTT
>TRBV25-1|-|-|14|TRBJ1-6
CASSEFPGPSPLHF
TGTGCCAGCAGTGAATTCCCGGGTCCGTCACCCCTCCACTTT
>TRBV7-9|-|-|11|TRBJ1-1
CASSLGVRAFF
TGTGCCAGCAGCTTAGGGGTTCGGGCTTTCTTT
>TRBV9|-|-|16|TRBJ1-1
CASSVGREGANTEAFF
TGTGCCAGCAGCGTAGGCAGGGAAGGTGCCAACACTGAAGCTTTCTTT
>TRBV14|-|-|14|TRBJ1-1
CASSTRGAGTEAFF
TGTGCCAGCTCCACGAGGGGGGCTGGCACTGAAGCTTTCTTT
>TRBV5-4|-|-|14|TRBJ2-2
CASSLMPNTGELFF
TGTGCCAGCAGCTTGATGCCAAACACCGGGGAGCTGTTTTTC
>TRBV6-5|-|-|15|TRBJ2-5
CASSSGRRGGETQYF
TGTGCCAGCAGCTCCGGGCGCAGGGGGGGGGAGACCCAGTACTTC
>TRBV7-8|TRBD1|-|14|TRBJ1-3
CASSSGQGSNTIYF
TGTGCCAGCAGCTCGGGACAGGGGTCGAACACCATATATTTT
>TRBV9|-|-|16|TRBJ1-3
CASSVGGSDSGNTIYF
TGTGCCAGCAGCGTAGGGGGCTCGGACTCTGGAAACACCATATATTTT
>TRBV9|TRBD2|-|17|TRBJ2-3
CASSKGLAMAGTDTQYF
TGTGCCAGCAGCAAGGGACTAGCGATGGCGGGTACAGATACGCAGTATTTT
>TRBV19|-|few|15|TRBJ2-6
CASSPAFSGANVLTF
TGTGCCAGTAGCCCCGCTTTCTCTGGGGCCAACGTCCTGACTTTC
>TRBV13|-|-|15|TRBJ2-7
CASSRQPITTYEQYF
TGTGCCAGCAGCCGACAGCCCATTACAACCTACGAGCAGTACTTC
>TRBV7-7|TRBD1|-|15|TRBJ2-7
CASSRGTGTQYEQYF
TGTGCCAGCAGCCGCGGGACAGGGACCCAGTACGAGCAGTACTTC
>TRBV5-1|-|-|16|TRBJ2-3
CASSPVPGGGTDTQYF
TGCGCCAGCAGCCCGGTACCCGGAGGCGGCACAGATACGCAGTATTTT
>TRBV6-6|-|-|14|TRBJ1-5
CASSLGDGNQPQHF
TGTGCCAGCAGTTTAGGGGACGGGAATCAGCCCCAGCATTTT
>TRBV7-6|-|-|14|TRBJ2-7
CASSLGPNLREQYF
TGTGCCAGCAGCTTAGGGCCCAACCTACGCGAGCAGTACTTC
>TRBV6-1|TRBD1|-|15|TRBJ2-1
CASSEGATGYSEQFF
TGTGCCAGCAGTGAAGGGGCGACAGGGTATTCTGAGCAGTTCTTC
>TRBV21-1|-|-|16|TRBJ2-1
CASSGTSGGLRDEQFF
TGTGCCAGCAGCGGGACTAGCGGGGGCTTAAGGGATGAGCAGTTCTTC
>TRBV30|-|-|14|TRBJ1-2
CAWRNPSGRYGYTF
TGTGCCTGGAGGAATCCCTCGGGCCGCTATGGCTACACCTTC
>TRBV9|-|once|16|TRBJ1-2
CASSVGPGPSNYGYTF
TGTGCCAGCAGCGTAGGGCCGGGGCCCTCTAACTATGGCTACACCTTC
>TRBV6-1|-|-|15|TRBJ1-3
CASIPDGYSGNTIYF
TGTGCCAGCATCCCGGACGGATACTCTGGAAACACCATATATTTT
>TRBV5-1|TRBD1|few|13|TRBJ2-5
CASSPQGGETQYF
TGCGCCAGCAGTCCACAGGGGGGAGAGACCCAGTACTTC
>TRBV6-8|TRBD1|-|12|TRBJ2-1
CASSFTGDEQFF
TGTGCCAGCAGTTTTACAGGGGATGAGCAGTTCTTC
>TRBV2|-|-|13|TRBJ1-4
CASTGTGNEKLFF
TGTGCCAGTACCGGGACGGGGAATGAAAAACTGTTTTTT
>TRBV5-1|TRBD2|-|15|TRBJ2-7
CASSLGSGGSYEQYF
TGCGCCAGCAGCCTCGGTAGCGGGGGCTCCTACGAGCAGTACTTC
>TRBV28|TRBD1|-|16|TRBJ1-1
CASSETQGALNTEAFF
TGTGCCAGCAGTGAGACACAGGGGGCCCTGAACACTGAAGCTTTCTTT
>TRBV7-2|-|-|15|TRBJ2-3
CASSRRPQVTDTQYF
TGTGCCAGCAGCCGACGGCCTCAGGTCACAGATACGCAGTATTTT
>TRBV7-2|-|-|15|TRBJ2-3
CASSFGGPRTDTQYF
TGTGCCAGCAGCTTTGGGGGGCCCCGCACAGATACGCAGTATTTT
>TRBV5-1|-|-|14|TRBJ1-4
CASSLASGNEKLFF
TGCGCCAGCAGCTTGGCCAGCGGAAATGAAAAACTGTTTTTT
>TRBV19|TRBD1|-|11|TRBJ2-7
CASGPGGEQYF
TGTGCCAGTGGCCCAGGGGGCGAGCAGTACTTC
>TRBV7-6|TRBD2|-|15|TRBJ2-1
CASSLRLARGDEQFF
TGTGCCAGCAGCCTCAGACTAGCGAGAGGGGATGAGCAGTTCTTC
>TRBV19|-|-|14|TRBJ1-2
CASSRQVTNYGYTF
TGTGCCAGTAGTAGGCAGGTGACTAACTATGGCTACACCTTC
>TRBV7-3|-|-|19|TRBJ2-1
CASSPNPQSAGSSYNEQFF
TGTGCCAGCAGCCCAAATCCGCAGAGCGCGGGGAGCTCCTACAATGAGCAGTTCTTC
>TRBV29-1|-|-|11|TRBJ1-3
CSVVYGDTIYF
TGCAGCGTTGTCTACGGGGACACCATATATTTT